This T cell receptor beta chain stems from a study of radiotherapy plus CTLA-4 blockade in lung cancer. Of note for this clone: The target antigen is unknown.

CTLA-4 blockade using ipilimumab, together with focal radiation, was received by patients with chemo-refractory metastatic non-small-cell lung cancer. Study conclusions and caveats: Strongest reported response predictors: early blood clone changes and post-radiation interferon-beta.

Generated by immunoSEQ multiplex PCR, the TCRdb table keeps only in-frame clones and is missing some. In the table there are about 66,000 clones, around 86% of which are singletons. The germline V gene has CDR1 LNHDA and CDR2 SQIVND (reference sequence). CDR3 length: 15 residues. Trimming at V came to 6 bases and at J to 3 bases, leaving 7 bases not matched to a gene. Here the sequenced sample was peripheral blood, taken from a patient treated with radiotherapy plus ipilimumab. The chain carries TRBV19 and TRBJ1-3; 8 bases fit TRBD1. The receptor was derived from a human donor with non-small cell lung cancer who had a partial response to radiotherapy plus ipilimumab. The CDR3: CASRETGVGGNTIYF. DNA for the CDR3: TGTGCCAGTAGGGAGACAGGGGTTGGTGGAAACACCATATATTTT. Filled out from reference TRBV19 and TRBJ1-3, the complete variable domain reads DGGITQSPKYLFRKEGQNVTLSCEQNLNHDAMYWYRQDPGQGLRLIYYSQIVNDFQKGDIAEGYSVSREKKESFPLTVTSAQKNPTAFYLCASRETGVGGNTIYFGEGSWLTVV.